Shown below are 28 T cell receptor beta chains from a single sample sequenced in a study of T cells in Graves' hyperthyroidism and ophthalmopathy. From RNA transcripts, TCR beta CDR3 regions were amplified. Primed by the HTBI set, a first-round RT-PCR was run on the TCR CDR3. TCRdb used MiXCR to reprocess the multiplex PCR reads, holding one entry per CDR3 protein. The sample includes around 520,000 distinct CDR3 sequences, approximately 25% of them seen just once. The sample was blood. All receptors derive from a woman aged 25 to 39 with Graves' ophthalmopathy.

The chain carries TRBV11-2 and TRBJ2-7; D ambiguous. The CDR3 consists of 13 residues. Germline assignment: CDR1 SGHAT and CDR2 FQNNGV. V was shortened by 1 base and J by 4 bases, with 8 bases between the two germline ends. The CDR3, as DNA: TGTGCCAGCAGCTTAGCTTCAATATACGAGCAGTACTTC. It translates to CASSLASIYEQYF.

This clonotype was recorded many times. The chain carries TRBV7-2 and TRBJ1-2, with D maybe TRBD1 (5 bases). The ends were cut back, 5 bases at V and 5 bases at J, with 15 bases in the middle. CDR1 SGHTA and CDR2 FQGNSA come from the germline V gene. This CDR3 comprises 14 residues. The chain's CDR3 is CASSPPSGRYGYTF. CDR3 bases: TGTGCCAGCAGCCCCCCCTCAGGGCGGTATGGCTACACCTTC.

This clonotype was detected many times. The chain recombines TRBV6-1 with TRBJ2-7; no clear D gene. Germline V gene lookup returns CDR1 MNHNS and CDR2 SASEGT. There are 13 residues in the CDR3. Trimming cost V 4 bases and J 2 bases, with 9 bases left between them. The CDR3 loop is CASSGQTTYEQYF. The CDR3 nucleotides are TGTGCCAGCAGTGGGCAGACCACCTACGAGCAGTACTTC.

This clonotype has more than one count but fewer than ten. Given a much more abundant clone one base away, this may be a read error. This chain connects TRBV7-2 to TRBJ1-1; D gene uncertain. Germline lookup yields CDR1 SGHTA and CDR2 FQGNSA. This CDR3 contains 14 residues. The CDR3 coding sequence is TGTGCCAGCAGCCCCAGACCCATGAACACTGAAGCTTGCTTT. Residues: CASSPRPMNTEACF.

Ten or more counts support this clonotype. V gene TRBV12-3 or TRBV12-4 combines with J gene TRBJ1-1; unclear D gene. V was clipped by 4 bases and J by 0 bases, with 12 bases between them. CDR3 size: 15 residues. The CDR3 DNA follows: TGTGCCAGCAGTTCAGAACACATGATGAACACTGAAGCTTTCTTT. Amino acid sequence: CASSSEHMMNTEAFF.

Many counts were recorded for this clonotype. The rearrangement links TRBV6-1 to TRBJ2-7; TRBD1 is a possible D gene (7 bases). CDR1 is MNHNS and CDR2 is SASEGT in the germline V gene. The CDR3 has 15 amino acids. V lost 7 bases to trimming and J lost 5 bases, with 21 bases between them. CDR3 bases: TGTGCCAGCACCTCACCCCACAGGGGAGGAGACGAGCAGTACTTC. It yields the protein CASTSPHRGGDEQYF.

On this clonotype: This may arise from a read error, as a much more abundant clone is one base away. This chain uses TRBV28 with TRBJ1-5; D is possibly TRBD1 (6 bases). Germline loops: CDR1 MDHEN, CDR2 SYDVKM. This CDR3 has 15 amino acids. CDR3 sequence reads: CANSLSLDRNQPQHF. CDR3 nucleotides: TGTGCCAACAGTTTATCCCTCGACAGGAATCAGCCCCAGCATTTT.

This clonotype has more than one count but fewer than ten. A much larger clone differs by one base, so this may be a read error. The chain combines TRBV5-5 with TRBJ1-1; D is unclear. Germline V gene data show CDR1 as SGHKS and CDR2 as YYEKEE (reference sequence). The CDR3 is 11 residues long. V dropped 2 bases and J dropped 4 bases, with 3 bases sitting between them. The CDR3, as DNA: TGTGCCAGCAGCTTATTCACTGAAGCTTTCTTT. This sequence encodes CASSLFTEAFF.

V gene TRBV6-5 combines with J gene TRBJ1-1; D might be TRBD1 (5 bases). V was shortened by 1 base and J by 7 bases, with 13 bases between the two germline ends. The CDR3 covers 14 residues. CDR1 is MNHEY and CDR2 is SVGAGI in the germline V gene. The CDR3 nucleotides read TGTGCCAGCAGTTACTTTTCAGGGAGTAATGAAGCTTTCTTT. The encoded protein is CASSYFSGSNEAFF.

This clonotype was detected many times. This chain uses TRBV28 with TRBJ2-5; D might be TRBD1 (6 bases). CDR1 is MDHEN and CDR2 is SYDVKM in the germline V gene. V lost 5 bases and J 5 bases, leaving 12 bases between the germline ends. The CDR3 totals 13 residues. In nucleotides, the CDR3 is TGTGCCAGCAGTGTAGGGGGTCGGGAGACCCAGTACTTC. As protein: CASSVGGRETQYF.

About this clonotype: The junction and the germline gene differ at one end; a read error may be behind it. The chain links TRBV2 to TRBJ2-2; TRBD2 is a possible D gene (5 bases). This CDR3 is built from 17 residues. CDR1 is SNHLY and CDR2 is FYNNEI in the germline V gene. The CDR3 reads CASSVPSYGSNTGELCF. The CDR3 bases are TGTGCCAGCAGTGTGCCTTCATACGGATCGAACACCGGGGAGCTGTGTTTT.

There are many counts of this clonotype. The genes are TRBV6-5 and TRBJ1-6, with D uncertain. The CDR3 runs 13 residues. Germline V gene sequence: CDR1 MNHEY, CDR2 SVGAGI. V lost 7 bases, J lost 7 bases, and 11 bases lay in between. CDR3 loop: CASTKDGNSPLHF. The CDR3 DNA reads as TGTGCCAGCACCAAGGACGGAAATTCACCCCTCCACTTT.

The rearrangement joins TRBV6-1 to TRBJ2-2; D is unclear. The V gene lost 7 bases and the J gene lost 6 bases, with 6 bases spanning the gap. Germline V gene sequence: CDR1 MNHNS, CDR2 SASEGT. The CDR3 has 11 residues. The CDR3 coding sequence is TGTGCCAGCACCCTTTCCGGGGAGCTGTTTTTT. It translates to CASTLSGELFF.

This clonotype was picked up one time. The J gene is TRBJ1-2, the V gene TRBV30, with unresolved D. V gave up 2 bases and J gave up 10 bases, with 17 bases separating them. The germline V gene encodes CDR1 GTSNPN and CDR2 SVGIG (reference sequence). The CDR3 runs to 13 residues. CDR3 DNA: TGTGCCTGGAGTTCCGGGCCATTCGCTGCCTACACCTTC. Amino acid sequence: CAWSSGPFAAYTF.

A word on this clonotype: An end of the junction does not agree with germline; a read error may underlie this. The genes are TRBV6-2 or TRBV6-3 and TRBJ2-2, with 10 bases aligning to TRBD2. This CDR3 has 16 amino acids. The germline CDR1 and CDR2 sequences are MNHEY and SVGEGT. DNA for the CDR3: TGTGCCAGCAGTGTCGGACTAGCGGTGAACACCGGGGAGCTGTTCTTT. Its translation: CASSVGLAVNTGELFF.

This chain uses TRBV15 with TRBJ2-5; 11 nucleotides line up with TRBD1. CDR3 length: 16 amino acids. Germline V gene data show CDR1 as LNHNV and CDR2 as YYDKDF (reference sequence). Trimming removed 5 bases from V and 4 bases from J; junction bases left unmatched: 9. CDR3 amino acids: CATSGLGQGARETQYF. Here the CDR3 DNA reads TGTGCCACCAGCGGACTAGGACAGGGGGCGCGAGAGACCCAGTACTTC.

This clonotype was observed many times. CDR3 DNA sequence: TGCAGCGTTGAAGTTTCTGGGGGTCTTGAGGTTCGAGCTTTCTTT. It translates to CSVEVSGGLEVRAFF. The J gene is TRBJ1-1, the V gene TRBV29-1; D may be TRBD1 (5 bases). Trimming cost V 1 base and J 10 bases, with 22 bases left between them. The germline V gene encodes CDR1 SQVTM and CDR2 ANQGSEA. The CDR3 runs 15 residues.

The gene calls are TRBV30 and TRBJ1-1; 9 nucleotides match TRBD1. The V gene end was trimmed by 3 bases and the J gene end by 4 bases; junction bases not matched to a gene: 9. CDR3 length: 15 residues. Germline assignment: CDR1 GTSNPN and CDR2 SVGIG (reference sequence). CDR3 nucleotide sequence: TGTGCCTGGAGAAGTCCGGACAGGGGAGGCACTGAAGCTTTCTTT. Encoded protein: CAWRSPDRGGTEAFF.

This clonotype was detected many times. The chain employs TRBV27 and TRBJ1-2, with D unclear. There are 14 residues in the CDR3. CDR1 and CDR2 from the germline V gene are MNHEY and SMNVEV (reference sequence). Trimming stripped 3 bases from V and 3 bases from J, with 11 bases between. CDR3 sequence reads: CASSLVGSHYGYTF. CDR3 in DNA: TGTGCCAGCAGTTTGGTTGGCAGTCACTATGGCTACACCTTC.

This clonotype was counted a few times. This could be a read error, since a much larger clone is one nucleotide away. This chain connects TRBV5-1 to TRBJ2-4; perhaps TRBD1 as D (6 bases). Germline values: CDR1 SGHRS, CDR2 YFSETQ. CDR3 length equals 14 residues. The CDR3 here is CASSLIVGTNIKYF. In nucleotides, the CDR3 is TGCGCCAGCAGCTTGATTGTAGGGACAAACATTAAGTACTTC.

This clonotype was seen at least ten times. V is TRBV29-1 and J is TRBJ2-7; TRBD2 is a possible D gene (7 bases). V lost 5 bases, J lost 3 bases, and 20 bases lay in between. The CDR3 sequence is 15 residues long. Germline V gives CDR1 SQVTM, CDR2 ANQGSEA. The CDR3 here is CSVLAVGGGRYEQYF. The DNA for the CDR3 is TGCAGCGTTTTGGCCGTCGGCGGGGGCCGCTACGAGCAGTACTTC.

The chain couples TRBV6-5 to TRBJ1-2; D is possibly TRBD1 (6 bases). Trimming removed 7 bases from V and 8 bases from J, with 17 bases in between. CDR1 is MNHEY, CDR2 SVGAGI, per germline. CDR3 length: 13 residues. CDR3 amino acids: CASTNNRVYGYTF. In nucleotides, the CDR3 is TGTGCCAGCACTAACAACAGGGTATACGGCTACACCTTC.

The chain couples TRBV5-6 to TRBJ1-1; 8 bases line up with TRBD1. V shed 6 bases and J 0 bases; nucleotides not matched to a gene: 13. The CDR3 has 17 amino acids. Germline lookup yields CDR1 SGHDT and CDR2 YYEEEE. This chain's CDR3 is CASTETGGRLMNTEAFF. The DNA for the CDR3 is TGTGCCAGCACCGAAACAGGGGGGCGGCTCATGAACACTGAAGCTTTCTTT.

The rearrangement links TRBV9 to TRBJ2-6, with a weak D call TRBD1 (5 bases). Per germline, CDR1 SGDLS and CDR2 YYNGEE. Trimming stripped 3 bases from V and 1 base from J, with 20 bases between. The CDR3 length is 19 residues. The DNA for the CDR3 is TGTGCCAGCAGCGACAAGAGGAAGAAAGGGGAATCTGGGGCCAACGTCCTGACTTTC. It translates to CASSDKRKKGESGANVLTF.

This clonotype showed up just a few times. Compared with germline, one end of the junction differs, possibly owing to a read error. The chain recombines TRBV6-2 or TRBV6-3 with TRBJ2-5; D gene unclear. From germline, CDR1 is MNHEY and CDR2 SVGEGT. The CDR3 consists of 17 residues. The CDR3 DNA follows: TGTGCCAGCAGTTACTCGGACCTTAATTTTGACCAAGAGACCAAGTACTTC. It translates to CASSYSDLNFDQETKYF.

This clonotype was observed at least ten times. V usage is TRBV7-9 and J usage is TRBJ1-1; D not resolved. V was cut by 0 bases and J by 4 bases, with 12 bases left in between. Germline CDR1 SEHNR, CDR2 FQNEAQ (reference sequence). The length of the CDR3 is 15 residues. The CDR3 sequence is CASSLAHRPGTEAFF. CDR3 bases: TGTGCCAGCAGCTTAGCCCATAGGCCCGGCACTGAAGCTTTCTTT.

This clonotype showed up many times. CDR3 protein: CASSPLVNTEAFF. CDR3 DNA: TGTGCCAGCAGCCCCTTGGTGAACACTGAAGCTTTCTTT. The chain uses TRBV18 and TRBJ1-1; D is undetermined. V lost 8 bases to trimming and J lost 0 bases, with 10 bases between them. This CDR3 spans 13 amino acids. Looked up from germline, CDR1 is KGHSH and CDR2 is LQKENI.

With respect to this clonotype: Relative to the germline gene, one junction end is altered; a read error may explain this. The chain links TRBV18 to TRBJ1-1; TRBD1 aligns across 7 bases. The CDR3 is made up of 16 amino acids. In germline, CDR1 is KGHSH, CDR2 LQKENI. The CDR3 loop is CASSPPRTGMNTEACF. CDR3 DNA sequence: TGTGCCAGCTCACCACCCAGGACAGGAATGAACACTGAAGCTTGCTTT.